Sequencing of this T cell receptor (beta chain) was carried out in a study of patients and donors after allogeneic stem cell transplantation. TCRdb used MiXCR to reprocess the RT-PCR reads, holding one entry per CDR3 protein. The sample consists of about 960,000 distinct CDR3 sequences, about 20% of them appearing once. Trimming took 2 bases from V and 0 from J, leaving 7 bases between them. The CDR3 loop spans 14 amino acids. Germline V lookup: CDR1 LGHDT, CDR2 YNNKEL (reference sequence). The clonotype originates from a human donor who was either an allogeneic HSCT recipient or a stem cell or donor lymphocyte infusion donor (not recorded which). It is not recorded whose cells these are; they may come from a transplant donor. The chain employs TRBV3-1 and TRBJ1-1; the D gene is possibly TRBD1 (6 bases). Sequenced sample: blood, either unsorted or a sorted T cell fraction (not recorded which). The CDR3 DNA follows: TGTGCCAGCAGCCAACACAGGGTGAACACTGAAGCTTTCTTT. Protein sequence: CASSQHRVNTEAFF.